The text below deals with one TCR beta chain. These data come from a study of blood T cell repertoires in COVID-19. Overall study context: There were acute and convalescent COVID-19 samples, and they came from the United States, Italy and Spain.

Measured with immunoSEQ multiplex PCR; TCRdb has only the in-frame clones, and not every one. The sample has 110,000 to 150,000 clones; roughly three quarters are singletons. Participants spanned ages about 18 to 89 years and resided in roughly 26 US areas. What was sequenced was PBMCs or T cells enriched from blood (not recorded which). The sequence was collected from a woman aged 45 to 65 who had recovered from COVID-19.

The CDR3: CASRRYPRTEAFF. CDR3 nucleotide sequence: TGTGCCAGCAGACGGTACCCTCGGACTGAAGCTTTCTTT. This chain joins TRBV2 and TRBJ1-1; D call uncertain. V lost 6 bases and J 5 bases, leaving 13 bases between the germline ends. Germline V lookup: CDR1 SNHLY, CDR2 FYNNEI. CDR3 length: 13 residues.